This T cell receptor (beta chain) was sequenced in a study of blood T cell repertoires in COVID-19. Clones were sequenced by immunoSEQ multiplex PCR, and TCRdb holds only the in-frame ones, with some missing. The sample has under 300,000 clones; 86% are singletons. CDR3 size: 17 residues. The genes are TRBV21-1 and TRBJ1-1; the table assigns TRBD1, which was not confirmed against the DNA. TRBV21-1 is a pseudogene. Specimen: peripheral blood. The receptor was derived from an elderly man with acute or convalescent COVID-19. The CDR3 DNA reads TGTGCCAGCAGCAACCCCCCCAGCAGGGTGAACAACACTGAAGCTTTCTTT. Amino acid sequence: CASSNPPSRVNNTEAFF.